This section outlines one T cell receptor beta chain sequence together with its context. Antigen specificity is unknown. Data came from immunoSEQ multiplex PCR; TCRdb stores just in-frame clones and leaves some out. The sample contains roughly 300,000 clones, 86% of which appear only once. This record belongs to a study of cytomegalovirus exposure and HLA in healthy donors. Study-wide background: The 95 to 150 validation repertoires used a platform that matched the one used for the 500 to 700 first-cohort repertoires, as a later analysis reported. Points from the study as a whole: Among the CMV-associated chains, three were confirmed in vitro as specific for CMV antigens.

This TCR was sampled from a woman aged 18-29 years in good health and CMV-seronegative. Sequencing input: PBMCs.

CDR3 bases: TGTGCCAGCAGTCACGGGACAAGAGATACGCAGTATTTT. Encoded protein: CASSHGTRDTQYF. The genes are TRBV6-5 and TRBJ2-3; possible D gene TRBD1, 6 bases. The CDR3 covers 13 residues. The germline CDR1 and CDR2 sequences are MNHEY and SVGAGI. Trimming left V 5 bases short and J 5 bases short, with 11 bases between.